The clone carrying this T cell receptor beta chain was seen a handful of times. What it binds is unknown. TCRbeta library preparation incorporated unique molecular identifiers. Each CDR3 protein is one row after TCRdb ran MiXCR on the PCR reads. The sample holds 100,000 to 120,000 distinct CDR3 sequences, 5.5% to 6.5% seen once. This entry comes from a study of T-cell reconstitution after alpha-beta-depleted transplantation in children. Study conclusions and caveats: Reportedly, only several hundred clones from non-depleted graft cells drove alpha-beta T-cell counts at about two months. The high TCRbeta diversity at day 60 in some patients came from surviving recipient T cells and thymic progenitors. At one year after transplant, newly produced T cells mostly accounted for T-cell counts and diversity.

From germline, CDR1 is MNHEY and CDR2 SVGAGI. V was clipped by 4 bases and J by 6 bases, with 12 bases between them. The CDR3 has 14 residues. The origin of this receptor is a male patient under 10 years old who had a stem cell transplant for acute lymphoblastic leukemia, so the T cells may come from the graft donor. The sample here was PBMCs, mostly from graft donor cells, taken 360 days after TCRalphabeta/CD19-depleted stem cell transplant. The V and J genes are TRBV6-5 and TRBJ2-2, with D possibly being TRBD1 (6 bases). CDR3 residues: CASSLTGSAGELFF. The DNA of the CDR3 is TGTGCCAGCAGTTTAACAGGGAGCGCCGGGGAGCTGTTTTTT.